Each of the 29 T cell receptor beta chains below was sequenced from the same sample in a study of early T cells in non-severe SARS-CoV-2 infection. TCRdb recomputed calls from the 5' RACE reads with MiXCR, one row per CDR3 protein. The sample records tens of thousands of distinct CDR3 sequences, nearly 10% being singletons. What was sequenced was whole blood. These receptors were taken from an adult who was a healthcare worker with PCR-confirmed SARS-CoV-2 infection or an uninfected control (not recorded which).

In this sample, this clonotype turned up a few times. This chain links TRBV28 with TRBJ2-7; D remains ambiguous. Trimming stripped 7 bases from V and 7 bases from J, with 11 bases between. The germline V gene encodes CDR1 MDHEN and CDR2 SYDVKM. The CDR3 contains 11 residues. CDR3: CASKGPREQYF. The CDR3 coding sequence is TGTGCCAGCAAAGGGCCTCGAGAGCAGTACTTC.

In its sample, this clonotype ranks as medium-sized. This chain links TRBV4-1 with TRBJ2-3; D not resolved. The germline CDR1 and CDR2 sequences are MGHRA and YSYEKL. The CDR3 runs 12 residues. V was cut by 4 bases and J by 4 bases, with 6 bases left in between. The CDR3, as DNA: TGCGCCAGCAGCCTGGGTGCAGATACGCAGTATTTT. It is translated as CASSLGADTQYF.

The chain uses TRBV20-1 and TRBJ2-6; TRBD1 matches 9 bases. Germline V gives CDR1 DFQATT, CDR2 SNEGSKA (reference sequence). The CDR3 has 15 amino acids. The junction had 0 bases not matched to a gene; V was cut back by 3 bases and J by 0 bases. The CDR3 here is CSARTGGSGANVLTF. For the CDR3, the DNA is TGCAGTGCTAGGACAGGGGGCTCTGGGGCCAACGTCCTGACTTTC.

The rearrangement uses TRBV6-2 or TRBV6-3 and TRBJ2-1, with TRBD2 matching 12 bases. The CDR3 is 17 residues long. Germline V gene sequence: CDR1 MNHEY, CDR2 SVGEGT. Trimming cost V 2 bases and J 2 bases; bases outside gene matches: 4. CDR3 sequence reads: CASSYRTSGTTYNEQFF. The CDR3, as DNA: TGTGCCAGCAGTTACCGGACTAGCGGGACGACCTACAATGAGCAGTTCTTC.

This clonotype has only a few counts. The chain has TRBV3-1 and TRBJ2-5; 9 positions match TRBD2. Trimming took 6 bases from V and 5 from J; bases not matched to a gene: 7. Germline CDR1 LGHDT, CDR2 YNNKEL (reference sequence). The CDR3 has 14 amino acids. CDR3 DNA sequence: TGTGCCAGCAGAGGCGGGGGGGCCAGGGAGACCCAGTACTTC. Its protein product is CASRGGGARETQYF.

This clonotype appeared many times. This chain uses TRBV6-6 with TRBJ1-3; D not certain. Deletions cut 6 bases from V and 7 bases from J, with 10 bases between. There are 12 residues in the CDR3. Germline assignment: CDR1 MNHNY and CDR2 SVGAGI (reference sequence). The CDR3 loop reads CASSPGVNTIYF. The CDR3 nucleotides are TGTGCCAGCAGCCCTGGGGTTAACACCATATATTTT.

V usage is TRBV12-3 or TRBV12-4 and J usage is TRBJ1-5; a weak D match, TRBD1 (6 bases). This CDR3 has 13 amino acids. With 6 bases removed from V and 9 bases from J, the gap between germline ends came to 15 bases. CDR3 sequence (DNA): TGTGCCAGCAGGTCCACAGGGCGGGGGCCCCAGCATTTT. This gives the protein CASRSTGRGPQHF.

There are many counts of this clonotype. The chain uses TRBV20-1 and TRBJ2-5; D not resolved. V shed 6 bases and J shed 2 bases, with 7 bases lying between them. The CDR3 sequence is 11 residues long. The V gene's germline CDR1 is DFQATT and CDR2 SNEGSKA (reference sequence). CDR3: CSARHQETQYF. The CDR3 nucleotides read TGCAGTGCCAGACATCAAGAGACCCAGTACTTC.

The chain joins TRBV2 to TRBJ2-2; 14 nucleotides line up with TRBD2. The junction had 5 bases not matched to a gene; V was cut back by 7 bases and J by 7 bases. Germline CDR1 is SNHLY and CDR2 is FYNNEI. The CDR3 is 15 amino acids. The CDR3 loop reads CASTGLAGGSGELFF. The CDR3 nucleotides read TGTGCCAGCACCGGACTAGCGGGGGGAAGCGGGGAGCTGTTTTTT.

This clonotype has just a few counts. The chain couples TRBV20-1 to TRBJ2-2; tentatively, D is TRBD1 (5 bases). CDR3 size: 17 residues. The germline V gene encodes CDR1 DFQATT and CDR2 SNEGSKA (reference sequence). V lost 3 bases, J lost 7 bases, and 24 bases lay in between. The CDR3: CSARPPPSGIAVGELFF. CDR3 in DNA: TGCAGTGCTAGGCCCCCTCCGTCAGGGATCGCGGTCGGGGAGCTGTTTTTT.

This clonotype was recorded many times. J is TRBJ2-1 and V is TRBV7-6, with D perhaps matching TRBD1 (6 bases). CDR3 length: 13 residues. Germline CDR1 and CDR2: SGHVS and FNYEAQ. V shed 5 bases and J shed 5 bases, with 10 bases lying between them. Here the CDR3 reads CASSTGQHNEQFF. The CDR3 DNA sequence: TGTGCCAGCAGCACCGGACAGCACAATGAGCAGTTCTTC.

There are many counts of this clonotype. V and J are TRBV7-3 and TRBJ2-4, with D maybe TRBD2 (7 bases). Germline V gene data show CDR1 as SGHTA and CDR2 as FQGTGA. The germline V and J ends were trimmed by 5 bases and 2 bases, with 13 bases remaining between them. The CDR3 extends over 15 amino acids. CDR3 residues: CASSKGGSTKNIQYF. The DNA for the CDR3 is TGTGCCAGCAGCAAGGGGGGGTCTACCAAAAACATTCAGTACTTC.

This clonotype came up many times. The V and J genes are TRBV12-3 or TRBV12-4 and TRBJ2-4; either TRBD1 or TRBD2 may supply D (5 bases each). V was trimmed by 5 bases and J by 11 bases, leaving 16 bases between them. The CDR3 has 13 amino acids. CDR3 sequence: CASSVLEGWVQYF. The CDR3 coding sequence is TGTGCCAGCAGTGTCCTTGAGGGGTGGGTTCAGTACTTC.

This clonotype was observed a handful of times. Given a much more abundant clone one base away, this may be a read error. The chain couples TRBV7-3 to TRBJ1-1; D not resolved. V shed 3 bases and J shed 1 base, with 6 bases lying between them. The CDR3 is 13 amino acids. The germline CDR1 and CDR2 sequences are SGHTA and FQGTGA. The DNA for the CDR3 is TGTGCCAGCAGCTTGGGCACGAACACTGAAGCTTTCTTT. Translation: CASSLGTNTEAFF.

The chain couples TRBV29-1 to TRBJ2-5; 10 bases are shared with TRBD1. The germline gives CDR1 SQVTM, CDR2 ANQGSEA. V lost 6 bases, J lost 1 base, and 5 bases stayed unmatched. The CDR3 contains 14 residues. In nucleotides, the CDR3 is TGCAGCGTGAGGGACAGGGGTGGCCAAGAGACCCAGTACTTC. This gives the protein CSVRDRGGQETQYF.

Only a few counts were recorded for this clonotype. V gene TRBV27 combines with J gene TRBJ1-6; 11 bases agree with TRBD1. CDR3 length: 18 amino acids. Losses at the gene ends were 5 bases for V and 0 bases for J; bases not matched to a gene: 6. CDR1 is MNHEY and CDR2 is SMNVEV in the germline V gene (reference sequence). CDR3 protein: CASSRTGGDFSYNSPLHF. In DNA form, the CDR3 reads TGTGCCAGCAGTCGGACAGGGGGCGATTTCTCCTATAATTCACCCCTCCACTTT.

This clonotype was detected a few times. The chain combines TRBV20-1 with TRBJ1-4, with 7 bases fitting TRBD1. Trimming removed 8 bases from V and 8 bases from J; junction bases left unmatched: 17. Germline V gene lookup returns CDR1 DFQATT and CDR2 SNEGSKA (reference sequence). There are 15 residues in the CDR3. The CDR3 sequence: CSSLGGTGVGEKLFF. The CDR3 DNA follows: TGCAGTTCCTTAGGGGGTACAGGGGTTGGCGAAAAACTGTTTTTT.

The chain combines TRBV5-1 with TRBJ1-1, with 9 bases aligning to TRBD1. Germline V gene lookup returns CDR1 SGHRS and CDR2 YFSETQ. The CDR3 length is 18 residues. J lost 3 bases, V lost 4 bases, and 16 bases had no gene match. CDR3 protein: CASSLSRDREVVDTEAFF. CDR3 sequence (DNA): TGCGCCAGCAGCCTGTCCCGGGACAGGGAAGTGGTAGACACTGAAGCTTTCTTT.

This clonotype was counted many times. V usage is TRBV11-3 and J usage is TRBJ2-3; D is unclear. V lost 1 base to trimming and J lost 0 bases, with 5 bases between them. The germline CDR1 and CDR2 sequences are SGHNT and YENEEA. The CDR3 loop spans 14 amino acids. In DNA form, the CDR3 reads TGTGCCAGCAGCTTAGGCAGAAGCACAGATACGCAGTATTTT. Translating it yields CASSLGRSTDTQYF.

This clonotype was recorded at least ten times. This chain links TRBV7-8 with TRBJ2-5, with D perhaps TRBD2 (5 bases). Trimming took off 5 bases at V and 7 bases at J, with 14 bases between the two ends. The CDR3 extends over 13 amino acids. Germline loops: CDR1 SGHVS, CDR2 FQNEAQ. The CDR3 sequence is CASSPPRGRTQYF. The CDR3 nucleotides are TGTGCCAGCAGCCCTCCCCGGGGTCGGACCCAGTACTTC. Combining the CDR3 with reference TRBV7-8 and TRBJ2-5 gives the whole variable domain GAGVSQSPRYKVAKRGQDVALRCDPISGHVSLFWYQQALGQGPEFLTYFQNEAQLDKSGLPSDRFFAERPEGSVSTLKIQRTQQEDSAVYLCASSPPRGRTQYFGPGTRLLVL.

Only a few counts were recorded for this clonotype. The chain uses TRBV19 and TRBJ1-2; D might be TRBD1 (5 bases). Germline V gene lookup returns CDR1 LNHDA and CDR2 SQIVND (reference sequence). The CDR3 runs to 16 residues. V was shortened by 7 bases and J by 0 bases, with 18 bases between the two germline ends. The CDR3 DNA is TGTGCCAGTACCTCACTCGGGACTCTCCCTAACTATGGCTACACCTTC. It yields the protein CASTSLGTLPNYGYTF.

The CDR3 is CSVEDGNHPTNEKLFF. The CDR3 DNA sequence: TGCAGCGTTGAAGACGGGAACCATCCAACTAATGAAAAACTGTTTTTT. The J gene is TRBJ1-4, the V gene TRBV29-1; D is uncertain. V lost 0 bases to trimming and J lost 0 bases, with 11 bases between them. Looked up from germline, CDR1 is SQVTM and CDR2 is ANQGSEA. The CDR3 is 16 amino acids.

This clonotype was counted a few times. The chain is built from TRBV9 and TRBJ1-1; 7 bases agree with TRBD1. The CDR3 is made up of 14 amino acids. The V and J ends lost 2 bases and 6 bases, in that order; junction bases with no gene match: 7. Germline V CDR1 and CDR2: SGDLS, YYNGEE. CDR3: CASSVLTGRAEAFF. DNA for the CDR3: TGTGCCAGCAGCGTTTTGACAGGGCGGGCTGAAGCTTTCTTT.

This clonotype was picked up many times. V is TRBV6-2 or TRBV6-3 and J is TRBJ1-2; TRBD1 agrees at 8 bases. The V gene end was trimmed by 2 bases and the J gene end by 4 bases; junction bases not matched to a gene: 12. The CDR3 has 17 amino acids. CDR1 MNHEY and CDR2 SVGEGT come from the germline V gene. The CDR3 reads CASSYPPPADRGYGYTF. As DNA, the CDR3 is TGTGCCAGCAGTTACCCCCCTCCTGCCGACAGGGGCTATGGCTACACCTTC.

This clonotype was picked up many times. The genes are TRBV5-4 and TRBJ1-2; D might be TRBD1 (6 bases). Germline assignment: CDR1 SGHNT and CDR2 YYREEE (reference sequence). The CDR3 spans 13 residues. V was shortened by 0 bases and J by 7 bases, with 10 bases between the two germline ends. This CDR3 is CASSLDRAGGYTF. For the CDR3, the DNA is TGTGCCAGCAGCTTGGACAGGGCGGGTGGCTACACCTTC.

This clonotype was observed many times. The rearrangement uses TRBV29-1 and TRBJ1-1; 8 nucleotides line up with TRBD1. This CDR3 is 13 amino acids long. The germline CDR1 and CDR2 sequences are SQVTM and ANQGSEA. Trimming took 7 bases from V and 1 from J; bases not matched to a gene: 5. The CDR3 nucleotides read TGCAGCGCCAGGGGGCTTAGGAACACTGAAGCTTTCTTT. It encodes CSARGLRNTEAFF.

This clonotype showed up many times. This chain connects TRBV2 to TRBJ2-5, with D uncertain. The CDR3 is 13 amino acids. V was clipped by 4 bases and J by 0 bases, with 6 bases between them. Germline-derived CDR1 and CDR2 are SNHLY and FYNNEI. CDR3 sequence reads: CASSADYQETQYF. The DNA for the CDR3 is TGTGCCAGCAGTGCTGACTACCAAGAGACCCAGTACTTC.

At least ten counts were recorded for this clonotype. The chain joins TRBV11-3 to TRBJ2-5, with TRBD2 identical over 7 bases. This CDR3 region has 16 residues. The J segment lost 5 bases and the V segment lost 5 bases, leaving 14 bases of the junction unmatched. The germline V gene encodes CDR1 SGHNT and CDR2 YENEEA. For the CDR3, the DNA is TGTGCCAGCAGCCCCTCGACTAGCACGGCTGGGGAGACCCAGTACTTC. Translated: CASSPSTSTAGETQYF.

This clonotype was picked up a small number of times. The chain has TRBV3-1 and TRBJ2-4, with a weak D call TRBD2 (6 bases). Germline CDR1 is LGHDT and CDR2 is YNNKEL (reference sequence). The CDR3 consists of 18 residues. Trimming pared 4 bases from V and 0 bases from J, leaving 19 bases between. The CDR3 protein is CASSLAGTTLIAKNIQYF. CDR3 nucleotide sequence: TGTGCCAGCAGCCTCGCGGGGACGACCCTGATAGCCAAAAACATTCAGTACTTC.